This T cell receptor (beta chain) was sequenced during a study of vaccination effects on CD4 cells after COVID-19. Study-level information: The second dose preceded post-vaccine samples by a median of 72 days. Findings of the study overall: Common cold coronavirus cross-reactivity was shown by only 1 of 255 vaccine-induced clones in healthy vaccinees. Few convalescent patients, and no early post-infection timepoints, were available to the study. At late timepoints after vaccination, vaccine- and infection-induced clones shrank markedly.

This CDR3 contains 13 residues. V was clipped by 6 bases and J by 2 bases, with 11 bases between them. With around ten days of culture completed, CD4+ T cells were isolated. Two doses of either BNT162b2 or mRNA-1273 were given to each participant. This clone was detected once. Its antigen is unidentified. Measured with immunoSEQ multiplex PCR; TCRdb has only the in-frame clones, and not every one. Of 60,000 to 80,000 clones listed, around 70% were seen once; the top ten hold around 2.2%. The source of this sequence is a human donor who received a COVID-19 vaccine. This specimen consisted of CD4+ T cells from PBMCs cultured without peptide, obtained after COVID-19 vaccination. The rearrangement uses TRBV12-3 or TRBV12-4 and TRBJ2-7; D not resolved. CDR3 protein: CASSHSPAYEQYV. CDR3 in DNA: TGTGCCAGCAGCCACAGCCCGGCCTACGAGCAGTACGTC.